This T cell receptor beta chain was recorded in a study of persistence of HIV-infected CD4 T cells. This was the immunoSEQ version 4 assay in survey mode. Using immunoSEQ multiplex PCR, the repertoire was profiled, and TCRdb retains in-frame clones only, with some absent. The sample yields over 35,000 clones, more than 70% seen once. This CDR3 has 16 residues. The V gene lost 2 bases and the J gene lost 0 bases, with 14 bases spanning the gap. CDR1 SGHTS and CDR2 YDEGEE come from the germline V gene. A word on this clone: Its antigen is not known.

This nonspecific control used anti-CD3/anti-CD28 bead stimulation of CD4+ T cells. Sorting selected CD4+ T cells upregulating both CD40 ligand and CD69. This TCR came from an adult man with HIV who was CMV-seropositive. The specimen comprised CD4+ T cells sorted from PBMCs after 18-hour stimulation, sampled from a patient who received antiretroviral therapy. The chain has TRBV5-8 and TRBJ1-1; D unclear. The CDR3: CASSFRTAGMNTEAFF. The CDR3 coding sequence is TGTGCCAGCAGCTTCAGAACCGCCGGCATGAACACTGAAGCTTTCTTT.